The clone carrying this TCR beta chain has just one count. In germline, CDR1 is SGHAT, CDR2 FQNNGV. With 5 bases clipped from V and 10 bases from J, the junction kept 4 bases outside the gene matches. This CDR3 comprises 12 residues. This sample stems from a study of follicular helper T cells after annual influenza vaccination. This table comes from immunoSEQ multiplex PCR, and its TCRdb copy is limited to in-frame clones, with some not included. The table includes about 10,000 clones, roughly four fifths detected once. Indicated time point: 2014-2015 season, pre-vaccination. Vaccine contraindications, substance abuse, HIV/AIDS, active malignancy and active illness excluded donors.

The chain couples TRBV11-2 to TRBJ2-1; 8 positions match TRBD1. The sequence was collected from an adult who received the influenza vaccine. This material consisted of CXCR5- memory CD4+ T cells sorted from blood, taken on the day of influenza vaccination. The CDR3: CASSRDRNEQFF. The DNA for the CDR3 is TGTGCCAGCAGCCGGGACAGGAACGAGCAGTTCTTC.